This record covers a single T cell receptor beta chain. CDR1 and CDR2 (germline): SGHTS, YDEGEE. The J segment lost 6 bases and the V segment lost 2 bases, leaving 9 bases of the junction unmatched. This CDR3 has 15 residues. The data derive from a study of shared clonotypes between healthy human individuals. Background on the study: The study enrolled a couple of women and a few men aged 18 to 49.

Sequencing used immunoSEQ multiplex PCR; TCRdb keeps in-frame clones, though not all of them. The sample yields roughly 650,000 clones, 95% to 98% seen once. What was sequenced was naive CD4+ T cells sorted from blood. Noted subset: CD45RA+ positively selected. The sequence was obtained from a woman aged 25 to 39 in good health. The chain combines TRBV5-8 with TRBJ2-5; TRBD1 agrees at 8 bases. The CDR3 coding sequence is TGTGCCAGCAGCTTTAGGTCAGGGGGCATTAAGACCCAGTACTTC. The encoded protein is CASSFRSGGIKTQYF.